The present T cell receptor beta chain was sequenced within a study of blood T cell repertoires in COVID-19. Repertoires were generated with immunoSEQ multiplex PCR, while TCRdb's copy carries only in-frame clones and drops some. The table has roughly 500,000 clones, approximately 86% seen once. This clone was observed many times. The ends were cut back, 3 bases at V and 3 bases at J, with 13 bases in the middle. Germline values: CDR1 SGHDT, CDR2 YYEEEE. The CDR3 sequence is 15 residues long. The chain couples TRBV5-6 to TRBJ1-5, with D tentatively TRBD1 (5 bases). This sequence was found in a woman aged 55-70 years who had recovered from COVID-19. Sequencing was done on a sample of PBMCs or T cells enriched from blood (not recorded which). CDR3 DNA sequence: TGTGCCAGCAGCTCCTCAGGGTCCCTCAATCAGCCCCAGCATTTT. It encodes CASSSSGSLNQPQHF. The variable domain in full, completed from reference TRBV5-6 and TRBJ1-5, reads DAGVTQSPTHLIKTRGQQVTLRCSPKSGHDTVSWYQQALGQGPQFIFQYYEEEERQRGNFPDRFSGHQFPNYSSELNVNALLLGDSALYLCASSSSGSLNQPQHFGDGTRLSIL.